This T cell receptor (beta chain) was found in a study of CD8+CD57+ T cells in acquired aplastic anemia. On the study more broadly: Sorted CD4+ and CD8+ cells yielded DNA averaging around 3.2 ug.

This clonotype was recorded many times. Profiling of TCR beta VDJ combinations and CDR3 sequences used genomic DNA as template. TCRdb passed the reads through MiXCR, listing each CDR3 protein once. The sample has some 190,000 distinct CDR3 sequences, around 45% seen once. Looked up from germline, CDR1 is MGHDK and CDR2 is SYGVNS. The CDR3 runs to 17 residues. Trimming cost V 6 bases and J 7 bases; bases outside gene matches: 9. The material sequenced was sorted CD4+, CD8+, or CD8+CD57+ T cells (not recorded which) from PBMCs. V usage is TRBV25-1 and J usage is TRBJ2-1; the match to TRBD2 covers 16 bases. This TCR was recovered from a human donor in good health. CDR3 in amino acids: CASRPSRGLAGGNEQFF. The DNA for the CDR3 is TGTGCCAGCAGACCTTCTCGGGGACTAGCGGGGGGGAATGAGCAGTTCTTC.